The rows below give T cell receptor beta chains drawn from one sample of a study of CD8+ T cells in alopecia areata. Only in-frame clones appear in the TCRdb table, and some are missing; sequencing was by immunoSEQ multiplex PCR. Of approximately 12,000 clones listed, more than 50% are singletons. Material: skin. The receptors originated from a human donor with alopecia areata. The CDR3 runs from the conserved cysteine through the conserved F or W. Each record gives: CDR3 length, clone size, V gene, D gene, J gene, CDR3 protein, CDR3 DNA. D genes are given only for firm matches. Clone size is shown for a subset of rows, as once, few, many or a class of expanded clone.

cdr3_length: 13; clone_size: .; v_call: TRBV29-1; d_call: .; j_call: TRBJ2-1; cdr3_aa: CSVGILHHNEQFF; cdr3_nt: TGCAGCGTTGGGATACTTCACCACAATGAGCAGTTCTTC
cdr3_length: 15; clone_size: once; v_call: TRBV25-1; d_call: TRBD1; j_call: TRBJ2-2; cdr3_aa: CASSEWTGNTGELFF; cdr3_nt: TGTGCCAGCAGTGAATGGACAGGGAACACCGGGGAGCTGTTTTTT
cdr3_length: 15; clone_size: .; v_call: TRBV28; d_call: TRBD2; j_call: TRBJ2-3; cdr3_aa: CASKLSLAGAQTQYF; cdr3_nt: TGTGCCAGCAAATTGAGTCTAGCGGGAGCCCAAACGCAGTATTTT
cdr3_length: 12; clone_size: .; v_call: TRBV7-3; d_call: .; j_call: TRBJ2-3; cdr3_aa: CASSQNGDTQYF; cdr3_nt: TGTGCCAGCAGCCAAAATGGAGATACGCAGTATTTT
cdr3_length: 14; clone_size: few; v_call: TRBV4-2; d_call: TRBD2; j_call: TRBJ2-5; cdr3_aa: CASSQDSGVETQYF; cdr3_nt: TGTGCCAGCAGCCAAGATAGCGGGGTAGAGACCCAGTACTTC
cdr3_length: 16; clone_size: .; v_call: TRBV5-1; d_call: .; j_call: TRBJ1-3; cdr3_aa: CASSHGGPNSGNTIYF; cdr3_nt: TGCGCCAGCAGCCACGGGGGGCCTAACTCTGGAAACACCATATATTTT
cdr3_length: 16; clone_size: .; v_call: TRBV7-2; d_call: .; j_call: TRBJ2-1; cdr3_aa: CASSLGGVRAYNEQFF; cdr3_nt: TGTGCCAGCAGCTTAGGAGGGGTCCGCGCCTACAATGAGCAGTTCTTC
cdr3_length: 16; clone_size: .; v_call: TRBV5-8; d_call: TRBD1; j_call: TRBJ2-5; cdr3_aa: CASSWGRGRFQETQYF; cdr3_nt: TGTGCCAGCAGCTGGGGTAGGGGGCGATTCCAAGAGACCCAGTACTTC
cdr3_length: 17; clone_size: .; v_call: TRBV7-6; d_call: TRBD1; j_call: TRBJ1-2; cdr3_aa: CASSRHSPTGVGYGYTF; cdr3_nt: TGTGCCAGCAGCAGACACTCACCAACAGGGGTGGGCTATGGCTACACCTTC
cdr3_length: 15; clone_size: .; v_call: TRBV5-1; d_call: TRBD2; j_call: TRBJ2-7; cdr3_aa: CASSSAGTNAYEQYF; cdr3_nt: TGCGCCAGCAGCTCAGCCGGGACTAATGCCTACGAGCAGTACTTC
cdr3_length: 17; clone_size: .; v_call: TRBV13; d_call: TRBD2; j_call: TRBJ2-7; cdr3_aa: CASSPKGLAGSSYEQYF; cdr3_nt: TGTGCCAGCAGCCCTAAAGGACTAGCGGGAAGCTCCTACGAGCAGTACTTC
cdr3_length: 14; clone_size: few; v_call: TRBV6-1; d_call: .; j_call: TRBJ1-1; cdr3_aa: CASTGGTMNTEAFF; cdr3_nt: TGTGCCAGCACCGGTGGTACCATGAACACTGAAGCTTTCTTT
cdr3_length: 12; clone_size: .; v_call: TRBV7-6; d_call: .; j_call: TRBJ2-3; cdr3_aa: CASSLDLNTQYF; cdr3_nt: TGTGCCAGCAGCTTAGACTTGAATACGCAGTATTTT
cdr3_length: 15; clone_size: .; v_call: TRBV6-5; d_call: TRBD1; j_call: TRBJ2-5; cdr3_aa: CASRQPGTGTETQYF; cdr3_nt: TGTGCCAGCAGACAACCCGGGACAGGGACAGAGACCCAGTACTTC
cdr3_length: 16; clone_size: .; v_call: TRBV28; d_call: .; j_call: TRBJ1-1; cdr3_aa: CASPSTDGEKDTEAFF; cdr3_nt: TGTGCCAGCCCCTCCACTGATGGGGAAAAAGACACTGAAGCTTTCTTT
cdr3_length: 15; clone_size: medium-sized; v_call: TRBV23-1; d_call: .; j_call: TRBJ1-2; cdr3_aa: CASSLQHGQRYGYTF; cdr3_nt: TGCGCCAGCAGTCTACAACACGGACAGAGATATGGCTACACCTTC
cdr3_length: 11; clone_size: .; v_call: TRBV30; d_call: .; j_call: TRBJ2-6; cdr3_aa: CAWRGFGRQNF; cdr3_nt: TGTGCCTGGAGGGGCTTCGGCAGACAAAATTTC
cdr3_length: 15; clone_size: .; v_call: TRBV5-4; d_call: TRBD2; j_call: TRBJ2-3; cdr3_aa: CASSSAGPSTDTQYF; cdr3_nt: TGTGCCAGCAGCTCAGCGGGACCAAGCACAGATACGCAGTATTTT
cdr3_length: 15; clone_size: few; v_call: TRBV5-1; d_call: TRBD1; j_call: TRBJ2-2; cdr3_aa: CASTTWTGESGELFF; cdr3_nt: TGCGCCAGCACTACATGGACAGGGGAATCCGGGGAGCTGTTTTTT
cdr3_length: 14; clone_size: .; v_call: TRBV25-1; d_call: .; j_call: TRBJ2-7; cdr3_aa: CASSRTDGTYEQYF; cdr3_nt: TGTGCCAGCAGTAGAACCGACGGAACCTACGAGCAGTACTTC
cdr3_length: 13; clone_size: .; v_call: TRBV15; d_call: TRBD2; j_call: TRBJ2-1; cdr3_aa: CATSIIAGYEQFF; cdr3_nt: TGTGCCACCAGCATCATAGCGGGATACGAGCAGTTCTTC
cdr3_length: 12; clone_size: .; v_call: TRBV11-1; d_call: .; j_call: TRBJ2-3; cdr3_aa: CASSSSPDTQYF; cdr3_nt: TGTGCCAGCAGCTCCAGCCCCGATACGCAGTATTTT
cdr3_length: 21; clone_size: .; v_call: TRBV18; d_call: TRBD2; j_call: TRBJ2-2; cdr3_aa: CASSPPIGIGLAETNTGELFF; cdr3_nt: TGTGCCAGCTCACCACCGATAGGGATTGGACTAGCGGAAACGAACACCGGGGAGCTGTTTTTT
cdr3_length: 14; clone_size: .; v_call: TRBV29-1; d_call: TRBD1; j_call: TRBJ2-7; cdr3_aa: CSVSHTGVSYEQYF; cdr3_nt: TGCAGCGTCTCACATACAGGGGTTTCGTACGAGCAGTACTTC
cdr3_length: 13; clone_size: .; v_call: TRBV28; d_call: .; j_call: TRBJ1-5; cdr3_aa: CASSYQGLQPQHF; cdr3_nt: TGTGCCAGCAGTTACCAGGGGCTTCAGCCCCAGCATTTT
cdr3_length: 15; clone_size: .; v_call: TRBV7-3; d_call: TRBD1; j_call: TRBJ1-2; cdr3_aa: CASSPQAGGSGGYTF; cdr3_nt: TGTGCCAGCAGCCCCCAGGCAGGGGGTAGCGGTGGCTACACCTTC
cdr3_length: 12; clone_size: few; v_call: TRBV7-2; d_call: .; j_call: TRBJ2-1; cdr3_aa: CASREGGSSQFF; cdr3_nt: TGTGCCAGCAGGGAGGGGGGCAGCTCGCAGTTCTTC
cdr3_length: 14; clone_size: few; v_call: TRBV27; d_call: .; j_call: TRBJ2-7; cdr3_aa: CASSFDRKHYEQYF; cdr3_nt: TGTGCCAGCAGTTTCGACAGGAAACACTACGAGCAGTACTTC
cdr3_length: 16; clone_size: .; v_call: TRBV7-9; d_call: TRBD1; j_call: TRBJ2-1; cdr3_aa: CASSLGLGDRDNEQFF; cdr3_nt: TGTGCCAGCAGCTTAGGTCTTGGGGACAGAGACAATGAGCAGTTCTTC
cdr3_length: 13; clone_size: .; v_call: TRBV18; d_call: .; j_call: TRBJ2-2; cdr3_aa: CASSPLVAGELFF; cdr3_nt: TGTGCCAGCTCACCACTGGTCGCCGGGGAGCTGTTTTTT
cdr3_length: 12; clone_size: few; v_call: TRBV7-9; d_call: .; j_call: TRBJ1-2; cdr3_aa: CASSFAGDGYTF; cdr3_nt: TGTGCCAGCAGCTTTGCAGGGGATGGCTACACCTTC
cdr3_length: 14; clone_size: .; v_call: TRBV11-2; d_call: TRBD1; j_call: TRBJ2-5; cdr3_aa: CASSRDRGRETQYF; cdr3_nt: TGTGCCAGCAGCCGGGACAGGGGGCGAGAGACCCAGTACTTC
cdr3_length: 14; clone_size: .; v_call: TRBV30; d_call: .; j_call: TRBJ1-5; cdr3_aa: CAWSWGSSNQPQHF; cdr3_nt: TGTGCCTGGAGTTGGGGGAGCAGCAATCAGCCCCAGCATTTT
cdr3_length: 12; clone_size: .; v_call: TRBV28; d_call: .; j_call: TRBJ2-3; cdr3_aa: CASRRRTDTQYF; cdr3_nt: TGTGCCAGCAGACGCCGCACAGATACGCAGTATTTT
cdr3_length: 15; clone_size: .; v_call: TRBV28; d_call: TRBD1; j_call: TRBJ2-2; cdr3_aa: CASSFVTGGIGELFF; cdr3_nt: TGTGCCAGCAGTTTCGTGACAGGGGGCATCGGGGAGCTGTTTTTT
cdr3_length: 14; clone_size: .; v_call: TRBV2; d_call: TRBD2; j_call: TRBJ2-3; cdr3_aa: CASPSGTITGTQYF; cdr3_nt: TGTGCCAGCCCTTCCGGGACTATCACGGGAACGCAGTATTTT
cdr3_length: 13; clone_size: once; v_call: TRBV4-3; d_call: .; j_call: TRBJ1-6; cdr3_aa: CASSQTIWTFLHF; cdr3_nt: TGCGCCAGCAGCCAAACGATATGGACATTCCTCCACTTT
cdr3_length: 14; clone_size: once; v_call: TRBV6-5; d_call: .; j_call: TRBJ2-7; cdr3_aa: CASSYLGGTPEQYF; cdr3_nt: TGTGCCAGCAGTTATCTAGGAGGGACCCCCGAGCAGTACTTC
cdr3_length: 15; clone_size: few; v_call: TRBV28; d_call: TRBD1; j_call: TRBJ1-2; cdr3_aa: CASRSTGDLSGGYTF; cdr3_nt: TGTGCCAGCAGGTCCACAGGGGATCTCTCGGGAGGCTACACCTTC
cdr3_length: 15; clone_size: .; v_call: TRBV7-2; d_call: TRBD2; j_call: TRBJ2-1; cdr3_aa: CASSFVAGEGNEQFF; cdr3_nt: TGTGCCAGCAGCTTCGTAGCGGGAGAAGGAAATGAGCAGTTCTTC
cdr3_length: 13; clone_size: medium-sized; v_call: TRBV28; d_call: .; j_call: TRBJ1-1; cdr3_aa: CASSRTGNTEAFF; cdr3_nt: TGTGCCAGCAGTCGAACAGGAAACACTGAAGCTTTCTTT
cdr3_length: 13; clone_size: .; v_call: TRBV7-2; d_call: .; j_call: TRBJ2-2; cdr3_aa: CASSFGFTGELFF; cdr3_nt: TGTGCCAGCAGCTTCGGATTTACCGGGGAGCTGTTTTTT
cdr3_length: 11; clone_size: medium-sized; v_call: TRBV5-6; d_call: .; j_call: TRBJ2-6; cdr3_aa: CASSSRDSKTF; cdr3_nt: TGTGCCAGCAGCTCAAGGGACTCGAAGACTTTC
cdr3_length: 12; clone_size: .; v_call: TRBV30; d_call: TRBD2; j_call: TRBJ2-7; cdr3_aa: CAWSGVAGEQYF; cdr3_nt: TGTGCCTGGAGTGGGGTAGCGGGGGAGCAGTACTTC
cdr3_length: 14; clone_size: few; v_call: TRBV4-2; d_call: TRBD1; j_call: TRBJ2-3; cdr3_aa: CASSIGTDSDTQYF; cdr3_nt: TGTGCCAGCAGCATAGGGACAGACTCAGATACGCAGTATTTT
cdr3_length: 19; clone_size: .; v_call: TRBV7-8; d_call: .; j_call: TRBJ2-7; cdr3_aa: CASSLGFVWGTGVSHEQYF; cdr3_nt: TGTGCCAGCAGCTTAGGGTTCGTTTGGGGGACTGGGGTATCCCACGAGCAGTACTTC
cdr3_length: 17; clone_size: .; v_call: TRBV11-2; d_call: TRBD2; j_call: TRBJ2-5; cdr3_aa: CASSLTSGSEWGETQYF; cdr3_nt: TGTGCCAGCAGCTTAACTAGCGGGAGTGAGTGGGGGGAGACCCAGTACTTC
cdr3_length: 14; clone_size: few; v_call: TRBV7-9; d_call: .; j_call: TRBJ2-2; cdr3_aa: CASSSDLNTGELFF; cdr3_nt: TGTGCCAGCAGCTCGGACCTAAACACCGGGGAGCTGTTTTTT
cdr3_length: 15; clone_size: .; v_call: TRBV9; d_call: .; j_call: TRBJ2-7; cdr3_aa: CASSVEDSSSYEQYF; cdr3_nt: TGTGCCAGCAGCGTAGAGGACTCGAGCTCCTACGAGCAGTACTTC
cdr3_length: 16; clone_size: .; v_call: TRBV29-1; d_call: TRBD1; j_call: TRBJ1-5; cdr3_aa: CSVEEGTGGRNQPQHF; cdr3_nt: TGCAGCGTTGAAGAGGGGACAGGGGGCCGGAATCAGCCCCAGCATTTT
cdr3_length: 14; clone_size: .; v_call: TRBV10-1; d_call: TRBD2; j_call: TRBJ2-7; cdr3_aa: CASSAIREGREQYF; cdr3_nt: TGCGCCAGCAGTGCCATACGGGAGGGCCGCGAGCAGTACTTC
cdr3_length: 17; clone_size: .; v_call: TRBV7-2; d_call: TRBD2; j_call: TRBJ2-1; cdr3_aa: CASSSPLGTSGYNEQFF; cdr3_nt: TGTGCCAGCAGCTCACCCCTAGGGACTAGCGGATACAATGAGCAGTTCTTC
cdr3_length: 14; clone_size: few; v_call: TRBV7-9; d_call: .; j_call: TRBJ1-5; cdr3_aa: CASSPSSSNQPQHF; cdr3_nt: TGTGCCAGCAGCCCCTCCTCGAGCAATCAGCCCCAGCATTTT